Listed below are T cell receptor beta chains from one sample, sequenced in a study of T cell responses to AZD1222 COVID-19 vaccine. This table comes from immunoSEQ multiplex PCR, and its TCRdb copy is limited to in-frame clones, with some not included. The sample consists of under 200,000 clones, 90% to 95% of them appearing once. The sequences come from peripheral blood, collected 28 days after the second AZD1222 dose. The receptors originated from an adult who received the AZD1222 COVID-19 vaccine. Both conserved end residues are part of each CDR3. D genes are given only for firm matches. Clone size is shown for a subset of rows, as once, few, many or a class of expanded clone.

D gene,clone size,J gene,V gene,CDR3 DNA,CDR3 protein
.,.,TRBJ1-1,TRBV7-8,TGTGCCAGCAGCTCTCGACAGTCGAACACTGAAGCTTTCTTT,CASSSRQSNTEAFF
.,.,TRBJ2-1,TRBV7-2,TGTGCCAGCAGCCCCCCTGGAAGGGGGGGATACAATGAGCAGTTCTTC,CASSPPGRGGYNEQFF
.,.,TRBJ2-7,TRBV2,TGTGCCAGCACCAAAGGCGAGCAGTACTTC,CASTKGEQYF
TRBD2,.,TRBJ2-1,TRBV3-1/TRBV3-2,TGTGCCAGCAGCAGGACTAGCGGAGATACCTACAATGAGCAGTTCTTC,CASSRTSGDTYNEQFF
.,.,TRBJ2-3,TRBV21-1,TGTGCCAGCAGCAAAGGTCTAGGCAACTTCATGACAGATACGCAGTATTTT,CASSKGLGNFMTDTQYF
.,.,TRBJ1-2,TRBV5-1,TGCGCCAGCAGCACCGAGATCCCTTATGGCTACACCTTC,CASSTEIPYGYTF
TRBD1,.,TRBJ1-1,TRBV28,TGTGCCAGCAGTCACAGGGGAACCGGGGACACTGAAGCTTTCTTT,CASSHRGTGDTEAFF
.,.,TRBJ2-1,TRBV9,TGTGCCAGCGGAACGACTGCCTTCTCCTACAATGAGCAGTTCTTC,CASGTTAFSYNEQFF
.,once,TRBJ1-4,TRBV27,TGTGCCAGCAGTTTACTGGGGGTGGAAAAACTGTTTTTT,CASSLLGVEKLFF
.,.,TRBJ1-4,TRBV7-8,TGTGCCAGCAGCCCCGGAGGGAGGCGAGAAAAACTGTTTTTT,CASSPGGRREKLFF
.,.,TRBJ1-1,TRBV12-3/TRBV12-4,TGTGCCAGCAGTCCCCGAACAGCTGAAGCTTTCTTT,CASSPRTAEAFF
.,.,TRBJ1-1,TRBV5-1,TGCGCCAGCAGCCCGGGGGTGGACCTACCCCCAGCTTTCTTT,CASSPGVDLPPAFF
TRBD1,.,TRBJ1-2,TRBV4-1,TGCGCCAGCAGCCAAGTGCGGACAGGCCCTCGGGGCTACACCTTC,CASSQVRTGPRGYTF
.,.,TRBJ1-6,TRBV7-9,TGTGCCAGCAGCTTAGGGCAGGGCCGGCATTCACCCCTCCACTTT,CASSLGQGRHSPLHF
TRBD2,.,TRBJ2-2,TRBV5-6,TGTGCCAGCACCTCGAGGCTTAGCGGGGGCACCGGGGAGCTGTTTTTT,CASTSRLSGGTGELFF
TRBD1,.,TRBJ1-3,TRBV18,TGTGCCAGCTCACTATCCGGGACAGGGGTGCTCGGAAACACCATATATTTT,CASSLSGTGVLGNTIYF
.,once,TRBJ2-7,TRBV5-4,TGTGCCAGCAGCCCTAGGTGGTCGGGCGGCTACGAGCAGTACTTC,CASSPRWSGGYEQYF
.,.,TRBJ2-3,TRBV13,TGTGCCAGCAGCTTTATCAGACACCTGTCTGGCACAGATACGCAGTATTTT,CASSFIRHLSGTDTQYF
.,.,TRBJ2-7,TRBV9,TGTGCCAGCAGCGTAGCCGGACTTGGCTACGAGCAGTACTTC,CASSVAGLGYEQYF
TRBD2,.,TRBJ2-2,TRBV5-1,TGCGCCAGCAGCTTGGTCGGTTTTGTAGCGGGAGTGTCCGGGGAGCTGTTTTTT,CASSLVGFVAGVSGELFF
TRBD1,.,TRBJ2-2,TRBV27,TGTGCCAGCGGGGAAAGACAGGGCTACACCGGGGAGCTGTTTTTT,CASGERQGYTGELFF
TRBD2,.,TRBJ2-2,TRBV6-6,TGTGCCAGCAGTTACGCCCGGGGGGACTACACCGGGGAGCTGTTTTTT,CASSYARGDYTGELFF
.,.,TRBJ1-4,TRBV19,TGTGCCAGTAGGGGCCCGGCAACTAATGAAAAACTGTTTTTT,CASRGPATNEKLFF
.,.,TRBJ1-2,TRBV4-3,TGCGCCAGCAGCCTCGGGGACTATGGCTACACCTTC,CASSLGDYGYTF
TRBD2,once,TRBJ2-5,TRBV5-6,TGTGCCAGCAGCCCTCTGGCGGGGGGGCATGTAGAGACCCAGTACTTC,CASSPLAGGHVETQYF
TRBD1,.,TRBJ1-1,TRBV27,TGTGCCAGCAGTTCCCGGACAGGGGGCGCTTCTGGTGAAGCTTTCTTT,CASSSRTGGASGEAFF
.,few,TRBJ1-1,TRBV19,TGTGCCAGTAGTATGGGACGGATGAACACTGAAGCTTTCTTT,CASSMGRMNTEAFF
.,.,TRBJ1-6,TRBV6-5,TGTGCCAGCAGTTACCAACCCAACTCGGGATCACCCCTCCACTTT,CASSYQPNSGSPLHF
.,.,TRBJ1-3,TRBV4-1,TGCGCCAGCAGCCAAGAGCGCCCCGGCAGCTCTGGAAACACCATATATTTT,CASSQERPGSSGNTIYF
.,medium-sized,TRBJ2-2,TRBV6-4,TGTGCCAGCAGTGACGCGAACACCGGGGAGCTGTTTTTT,CASSDANTGELFF
TRBD2,.,TRBJ2-7,TRBV3-1/TRBV3-2,TGTGCCAGCAGCCAAGTTCCTAGCGGGATTGGATACGAGCAGTACTTC,CASSQVPSGIGYEQYF
TRBD1,.,TRBJ1-2,TRBV6-5,TGTGCCAGCAATCCGATGGGACAGACTTATGGCTACACCTTC,CASNPMGQTYGYTF
.,once,TRBJ1-5,TRBV6-5,TGTGCCAGCAGTTACTTCCACTACGGACACCATCAGCCCCAGCATTTT,CASSYFHYGHHQPQHF
TRBD2,once,TRBJ2-1,TRBV9,TGTGCCAGCAGCCCCCGACTAGCCTCCTACAATGAGCAGTTCTTC,CASSPRLASYNEQFF
.,.,TRBJ1-5,TRBV30,TGTGCCTGGAGGGGACACCCCAATCAGCCCCAGCATTTT,CAWRGHPNQPQHF
.,.,TRBJ2-5,TRBV4-1,TGCGCCAGCAGCCTCGCCGGGACGAGAAGCGACGCGGAGACCCAGTACTTC,CASSLAGTRSDAETQYF
.,few,TRBJ1-1,TRBV6-2/TRBV6-3,TGTGCCAGCAGTTACCCTTCGACAGGCCCCGGTGAAGCTTTCTTT,CASSYPSTGPGEAFF
.,.,TRBJ2-7,TRBV6-5,TGTGCCAGCAGCCGACTGGACGGTTCCTACGAGCAGTACTTC,CASSRLDGSYEQYF
.,.,TRBJ1-6,TRBV19,TGTGCCAGTAGTATAAGTACAGGGCCGAATTCACCCCTCCACTTT,CASSISTGPNSPLHF
.,.,TRBJ1-1,TRBV10-3,TGTGCCATCAGTGAGCCACTTGGGACTGAAGCTTTCTTT,CAISEPLGTEAFF
.,.,TRBJ2-7,TRBV13,TGTGCCAGCAGCTTCTCACCCACCGACGAGCAGTACTTC,CASSFSPTDEQYF
TRBD1,.,TRBJ1-1,TRBV12-5,TGTGCTAGTGGTTTGGCCGTTACAGGGGGGAACACTGAAGCTTTCTTT,CASGLAVTGGNTEAFF
.,.,TRBJ1-2,TRBV29-1,TGCAGCGTTGATTCTTTTCGAAGAGGGGACTATGGCTACACCTTC,CSVDSFRRGDYGYTF
.,.,TRBJ1-2,TRBV23-1,TGCGCCAGCAGTCTTAGGGCAGTCGGCTATGGCTACACCTTC,CASSLRAVGYGYTF
.,.,TRBJ1-3,TRBV11-3,TGTGCCAGCAGCTTACCCGGGGCAGGGATCGGAAACACCATATATTTT,CASSLPGAGIGNTIYF
TRBD1,.,TRBJ2-7,TRBV11-2,TGTGCCAGCAGCTTTCCCAGGGGGCTGGGGGACGAGCAGTACTTC,CASSFPRGLGDEQYF
.,.,TRBJ1-6,TRBV18,TGTGCCAGCTCACCCCAGACCGCCTTAGCCATTGGTTCACCCCTCCACTTT,CASSPQTALAIGSPLHF
.,.,TRBJ2-1,TRBV11-2,TGTGCCAGCAGCTTAGTGGCCTCCTACAATGAGCAGTTCTTC,CASSLVASYNEQFF
.,.,TRBJ1-2,TRBV29-1,TGCAGCGTACCCCGGGGGGGTGGCTACACCTTC,CSVPRGGGYTF
.,.,TRBJ1-3,TRBV7-9,TGTGCCAGCAGCTACGGACAGTCTGGAAACACCATATATTTT,CASSYGQSGNTIYF
.,.,TRBJ2-3,TRBV3-1/TRBV3-2,TGTGCCAGCAGCCAAGTTTTGGGCACAGATACGCAGTATTTT,CASSQVLGTDTQYF
.,.,TRBJ2-1,TRBV5-1,TGCGCCAGCAGCTTGGCCTTAGCGGCTTCCTACAATGAGCAGTTCTTC,CASSLALAASYNEQFF
.,.,TRBJ2-7,TRBV7-2,TGTGCCAGCAGCTTAGTACCGACTGGGCCTCTAGCTGAGCAGTACTTC,CASSLVPTGPLAEQYF
.,.,TRBJ1-2,TRBV2,TGTGCCAGCAGGGCGGACCGTTTTAACTATGGCTACACCTTC,CASRADRFNYGYTF
.,.,TRBJ1-3,TRBV7-9,TGTGCCAGCAGCAGTTCCTCTGGAAACACCATATATTTT,CASSSSSGNTIYF
TRBD2,.,TRBJ2-1,TRBV7-9,TGTGCCAGCAGACTACCTAGCGGGAGTGGGTATACGAATGAGCAGTTCTTC,CASRLPSGSGYTNEQFF
TRBD2,.,TRBJ2-3,TRBV11-2,TGTGCCAGCAGTGCGATAGCGGGGGGTATTACAGATACGCAGTATTTT,CASSAIAGGITDTQYF
.,.,TRBJ2-2,TRBV2,TGTGCCAGCAGTGCCCAGGGTTCCGGGGAGCTGTTTTTT,CASSAQGSGELFF
TRBD1,.,TRBJ1-4,TRBV27,TGTGCCAGCAGTCCGGACAGGGGAGGGGAAAAACTGTTTTTT,CASSPDRGGEKLFF